The present TCR beta chain was sequenced within a study of blood T cell repertoires in COVID-19. Study information: Whether acute or convalescent, the COVID-19 samples came from the United States, Italy and Spain.

With 6 bases clipped from V and 5 bases from J, the junction kept 6 bases outside the gene matches. The CDR3 has 14 residues. Germline loops: CDR1 LNHDA, CDR2 SQIVND (reference sequence). The data were produced by immunoSEQ multiplex PCR, yet TCRdb's version contains in-frame clones alone and is incomplete. The data contain 150,000 to 200,000 clones, about 93% of them singletons. The rearrangement uses TRBV19 and TRBJ1-3, with 8 positions matching TRBD1. This receptor was identified in a man in his fifties with acute or convalescent COVID-19. The sample comprised peripheral blood. The CDR3 loop reads CASRGQGARNTIYF. The CDR3, as DNA: TGTGCCAGTAGAGGCCAGGGGGCAAGAAACACCATATATTTT.